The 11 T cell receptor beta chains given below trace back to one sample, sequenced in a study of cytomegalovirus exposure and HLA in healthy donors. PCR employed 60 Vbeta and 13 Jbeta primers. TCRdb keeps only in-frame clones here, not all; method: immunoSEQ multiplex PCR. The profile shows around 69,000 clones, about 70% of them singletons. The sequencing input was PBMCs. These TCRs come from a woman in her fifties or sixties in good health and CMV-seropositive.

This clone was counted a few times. CDR3 in amino acids: CASSPCEQFF. The CDR3 region has the DNA TGTGCCAGCAGCCCGTGTGAGCAGTTCTTC. The chain carries TRBV7-4 and TRBJ2-1; D ambiguous. The V end lost 5 bases, the J end lost 9 bases, and 5 bases lay between the germline ends. CDR3 length: 10 residues. Germline V gene lookup returns CDR1 SGHVT and CDR2 SQSDAQ. The full variable domain, its missing parts supplied by reference TRBV7-4 and TRBJ2-1, is GAGVSQSPRYKVAKRGRDVALRCDSISGHVTLYWYRQTLGQGSEVLTYSQSDAQRDKSGRPSGRFSAERPERSVSTLKIQRTEQGDSAVYLCASSPCEQFFGPGTRLTVL.

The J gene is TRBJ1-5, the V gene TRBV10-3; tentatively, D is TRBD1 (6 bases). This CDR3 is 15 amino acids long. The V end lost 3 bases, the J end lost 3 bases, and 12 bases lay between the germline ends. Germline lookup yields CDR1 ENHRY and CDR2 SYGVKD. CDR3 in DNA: TGTGCCATCAGTGATACGGCAGGGGCCAATCAGCCCCAGCATTTT. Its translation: CAISDTAGANQPQHF.

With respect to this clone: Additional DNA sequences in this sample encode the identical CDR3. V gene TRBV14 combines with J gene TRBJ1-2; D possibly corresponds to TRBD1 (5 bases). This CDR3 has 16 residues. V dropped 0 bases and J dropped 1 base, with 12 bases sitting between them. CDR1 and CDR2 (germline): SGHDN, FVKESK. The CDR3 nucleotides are TGTGCCAGCAGCCAAGATTTGGGGCGGGGTAACTATGGCTACACCTTC. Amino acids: CASSQDLGRGNYGYTF. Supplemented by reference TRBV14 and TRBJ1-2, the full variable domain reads EAGVTQFPSHSVIEKGQTVTLRCDPISGHDNLYWYRRVMGKEIKFLLHFVKESKQDESGMPNNRFLAERTGGTYSTLKVQPAELEDSGVYFCASSQDLGRGNYGYTFGSGTRLTVV.

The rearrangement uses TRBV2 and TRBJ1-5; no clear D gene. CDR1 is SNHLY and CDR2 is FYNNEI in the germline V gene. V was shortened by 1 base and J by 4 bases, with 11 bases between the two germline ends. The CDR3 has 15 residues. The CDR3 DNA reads TGTGCCAGCAGTGAAGGACCCCCGGGGAATCAGCCCCAGCATTTT. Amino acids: CASSEGPPGNQPQHF.

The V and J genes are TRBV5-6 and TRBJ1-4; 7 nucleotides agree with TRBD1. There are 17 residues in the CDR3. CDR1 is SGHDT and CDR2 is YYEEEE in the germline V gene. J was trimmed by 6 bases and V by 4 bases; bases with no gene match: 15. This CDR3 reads CASSAGSGTESYEKLFF. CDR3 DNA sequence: TGTGCCAGCAGCGCTGGCTCCGGGACAGAGAGTTATGAAAAACTGTTTTTT.

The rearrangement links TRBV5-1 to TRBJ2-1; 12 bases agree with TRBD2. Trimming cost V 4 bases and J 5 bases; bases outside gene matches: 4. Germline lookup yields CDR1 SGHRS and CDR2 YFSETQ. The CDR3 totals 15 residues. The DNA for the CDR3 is TGCGCCAGCAGCCGACTAGCGGGAGTAAACAATGAGCAGTTCTTC. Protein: CASSRLAGVNNEQFF.

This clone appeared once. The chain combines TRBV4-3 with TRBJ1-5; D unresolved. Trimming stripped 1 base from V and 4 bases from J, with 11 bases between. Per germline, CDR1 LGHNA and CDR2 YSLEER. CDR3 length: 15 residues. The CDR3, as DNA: TGCGCCAGCAGCCAAGTGCGGGCGGCGAATCAGCCCCAGCATTTT. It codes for CASSQVRAANQPQHF.

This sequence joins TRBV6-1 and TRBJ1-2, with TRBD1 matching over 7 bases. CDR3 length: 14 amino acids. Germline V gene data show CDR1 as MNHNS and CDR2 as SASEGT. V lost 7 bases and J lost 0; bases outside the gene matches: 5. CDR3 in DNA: TGTGCCAGCAAAACCGGGACAGCTAACTATGGCTACACCTTC. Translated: CASKTGTANYGYTF.

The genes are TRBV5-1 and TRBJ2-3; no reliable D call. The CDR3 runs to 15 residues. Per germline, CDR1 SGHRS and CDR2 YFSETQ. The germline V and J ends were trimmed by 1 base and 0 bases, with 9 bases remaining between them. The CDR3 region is CASSLTPESTDTQYF. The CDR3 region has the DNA TGCGCCAGCAGCTTGACCCCTGAGAGCACAGATACGCAGTATTTT.

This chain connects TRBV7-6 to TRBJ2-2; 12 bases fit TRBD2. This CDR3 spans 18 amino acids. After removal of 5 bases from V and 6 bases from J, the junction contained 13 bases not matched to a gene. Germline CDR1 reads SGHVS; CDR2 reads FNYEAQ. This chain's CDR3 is CASSPGASGRARSGELFF. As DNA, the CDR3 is TGTGCCAGCAGCCCAGGGGCTAGCGGGAGGGCCAGGTCCGGGGAGCTGTTTTTT.

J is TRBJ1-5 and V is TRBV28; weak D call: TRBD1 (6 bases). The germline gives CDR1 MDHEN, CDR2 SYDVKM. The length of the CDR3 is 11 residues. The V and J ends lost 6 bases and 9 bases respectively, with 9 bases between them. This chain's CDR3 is CASRTDRPQHF. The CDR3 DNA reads TGTGCCAGCAGAACGGACAGGCCCCAGCATTTT.